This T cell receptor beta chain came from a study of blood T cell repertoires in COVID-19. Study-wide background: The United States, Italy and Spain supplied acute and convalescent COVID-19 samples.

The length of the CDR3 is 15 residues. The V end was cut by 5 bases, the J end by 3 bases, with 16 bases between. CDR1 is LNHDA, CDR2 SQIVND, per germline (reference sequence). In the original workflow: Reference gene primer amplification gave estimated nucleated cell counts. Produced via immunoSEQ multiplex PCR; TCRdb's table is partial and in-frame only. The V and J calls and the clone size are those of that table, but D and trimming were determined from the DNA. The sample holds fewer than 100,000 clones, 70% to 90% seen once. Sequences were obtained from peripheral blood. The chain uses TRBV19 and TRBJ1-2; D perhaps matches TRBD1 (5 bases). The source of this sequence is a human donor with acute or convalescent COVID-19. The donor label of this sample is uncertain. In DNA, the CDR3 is TGTGCCAGTAGTCCCCGGGGGGGGTCTGACTATGGCTACACCTTC. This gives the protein CASSPRGGSDYGYTF.